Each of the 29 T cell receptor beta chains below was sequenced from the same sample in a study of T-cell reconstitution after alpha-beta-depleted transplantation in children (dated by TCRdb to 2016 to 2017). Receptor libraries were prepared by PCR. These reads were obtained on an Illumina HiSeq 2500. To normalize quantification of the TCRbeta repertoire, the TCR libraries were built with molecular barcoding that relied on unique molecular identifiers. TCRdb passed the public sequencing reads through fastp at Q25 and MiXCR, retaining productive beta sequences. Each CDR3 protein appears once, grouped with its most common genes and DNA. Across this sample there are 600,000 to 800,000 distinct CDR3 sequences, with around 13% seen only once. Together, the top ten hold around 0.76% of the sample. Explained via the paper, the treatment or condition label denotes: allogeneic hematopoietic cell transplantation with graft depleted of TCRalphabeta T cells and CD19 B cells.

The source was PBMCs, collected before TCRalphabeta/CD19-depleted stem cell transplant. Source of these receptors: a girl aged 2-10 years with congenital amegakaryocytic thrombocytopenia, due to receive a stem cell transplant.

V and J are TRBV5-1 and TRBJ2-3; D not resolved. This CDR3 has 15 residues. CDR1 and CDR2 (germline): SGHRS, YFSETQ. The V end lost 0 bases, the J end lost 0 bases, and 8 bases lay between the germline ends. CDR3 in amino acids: CASSLAQDSTDTQYF. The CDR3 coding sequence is TGCGCCAGCAGCTTGGCCCAGGACAGCACAGATACGCAGTATTTT.

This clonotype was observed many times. The CDR3 region is CSASAGNRETQYF. The CDR3 nucleotides are TGCAGTGCTAGTGCGGGGAATCGTGAGACCCAGTACTTC. The gene calls are TRBV20-1 and TRBJ2-5; D possibly corresponds to TRBD2 (6 bases). V was shortened by 3 bases and J by 5 bases, with 13 bases between the two germline ends. Germline CDR1 and CDR2: DFQATT and SNEGSKA (reference sequence). This CDR3 contains 13 residues.

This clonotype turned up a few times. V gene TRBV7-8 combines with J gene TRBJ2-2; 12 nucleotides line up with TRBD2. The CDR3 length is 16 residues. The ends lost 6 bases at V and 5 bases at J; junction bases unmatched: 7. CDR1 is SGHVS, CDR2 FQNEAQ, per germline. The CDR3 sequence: CASRQLAGGYTGELFF. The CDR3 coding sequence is TGTGCCAGCAGGCAACTAGCGGGAGGATATACCGGGGAGCTGTTTTTT.

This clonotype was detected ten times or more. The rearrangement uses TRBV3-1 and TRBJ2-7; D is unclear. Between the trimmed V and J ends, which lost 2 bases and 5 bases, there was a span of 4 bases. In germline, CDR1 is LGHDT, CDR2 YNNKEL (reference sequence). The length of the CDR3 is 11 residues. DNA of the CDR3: TGTGCCAGCAGCCAAATCCACGAGCAGTACTTC. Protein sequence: CASSQIHEQYF.

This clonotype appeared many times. CDR3 region: CSVAGQDYGYTF. CDR3 nucleotides: TGCAGCGTAGCGGGGCAGGACTATGGCTACACCTTC. The chain is built from TRBV29-1 and TRBJ1-2; D may be TRBD1 (5 bases). CDR3 size: 12 residues. Trimming cost V 6 bases and J 3 bases, with 11 bases left between them. Germline CDR1 reads SQVTM; CDR2 reads ANQGSEA.

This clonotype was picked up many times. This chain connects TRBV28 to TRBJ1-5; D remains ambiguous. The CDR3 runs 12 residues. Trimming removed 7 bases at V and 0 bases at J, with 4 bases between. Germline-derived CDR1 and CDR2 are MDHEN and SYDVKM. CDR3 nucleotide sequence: TGTGCCAGCAACGATAGCAATCAGCCCCAGCATTTT. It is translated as CASNDSNQPQHF. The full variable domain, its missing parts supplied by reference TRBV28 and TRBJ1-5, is DVKVTQSSRYLVKRTGEKVFLECVQDMDHENMFWYRQDPGLGLRLIYFSYDVKMKEKGDIPEGYSVSREKKERFSLILESASTNQTSMYLCASNDSNQPQHFGDGTRLSIL.

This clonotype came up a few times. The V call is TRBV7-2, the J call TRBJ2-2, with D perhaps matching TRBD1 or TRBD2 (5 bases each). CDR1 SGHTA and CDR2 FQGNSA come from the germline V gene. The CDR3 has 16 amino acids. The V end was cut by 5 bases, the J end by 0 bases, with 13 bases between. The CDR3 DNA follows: TGTGCCAGCAGCGGGACGGCAGGTTCGAACACCGGGGAGCTGTTTTTT. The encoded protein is CASSGTAGSNTGELFF.

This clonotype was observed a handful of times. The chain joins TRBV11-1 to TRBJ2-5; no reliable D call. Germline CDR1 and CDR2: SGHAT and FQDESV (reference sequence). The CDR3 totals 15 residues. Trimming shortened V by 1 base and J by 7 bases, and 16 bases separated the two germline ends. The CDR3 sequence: CASSLGPETPGTQYF. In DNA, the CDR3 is TGTGCCAGCAGCTTAGGTCCGGAAACCCCGGGGACCCAGTACTTC.

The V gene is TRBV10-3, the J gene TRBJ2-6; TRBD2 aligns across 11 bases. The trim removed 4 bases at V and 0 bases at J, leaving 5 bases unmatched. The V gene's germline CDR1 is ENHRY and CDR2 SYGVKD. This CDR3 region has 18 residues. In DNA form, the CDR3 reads TGTGCCATCAGTGGTCCGGGACTAGCGGCCTCTGGGGCCAACGTCCTGACTTTC. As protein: CAISGPGLAASGANVLTF.

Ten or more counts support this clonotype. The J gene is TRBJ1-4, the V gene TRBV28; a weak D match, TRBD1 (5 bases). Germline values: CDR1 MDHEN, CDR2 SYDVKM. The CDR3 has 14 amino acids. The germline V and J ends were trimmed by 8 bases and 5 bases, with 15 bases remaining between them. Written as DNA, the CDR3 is TGTGCCAGCCACTCAGGGAGTGGAAATGAAAAACTGTTTTTT. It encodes CASHSGSGNEKLFF.

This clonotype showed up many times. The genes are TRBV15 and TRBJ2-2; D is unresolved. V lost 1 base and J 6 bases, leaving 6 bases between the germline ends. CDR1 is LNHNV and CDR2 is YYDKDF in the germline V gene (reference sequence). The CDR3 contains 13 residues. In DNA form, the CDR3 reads TGTGCCACCAGCAGAGGGGTATCCGGGGAGCTGTTTTTT. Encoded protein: CATSRGVSGELFF.

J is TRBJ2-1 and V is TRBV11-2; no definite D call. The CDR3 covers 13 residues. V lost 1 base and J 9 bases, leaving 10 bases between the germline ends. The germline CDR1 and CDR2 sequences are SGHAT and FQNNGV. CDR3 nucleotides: TGTGCCAGCAGCTTAGGGGATCGGCTTGAGCAGTTCTTC. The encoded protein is CASSLGDRLEQFF.

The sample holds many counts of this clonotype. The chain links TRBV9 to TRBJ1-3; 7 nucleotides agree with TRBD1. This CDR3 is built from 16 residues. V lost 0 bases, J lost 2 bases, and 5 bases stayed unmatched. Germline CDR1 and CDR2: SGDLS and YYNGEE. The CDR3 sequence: CASSVEVGTAGNTIYF. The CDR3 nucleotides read TGTGCCAGCAGCGTAGAAGTCGGGACAGCTGGAAACACCATATATTTT.

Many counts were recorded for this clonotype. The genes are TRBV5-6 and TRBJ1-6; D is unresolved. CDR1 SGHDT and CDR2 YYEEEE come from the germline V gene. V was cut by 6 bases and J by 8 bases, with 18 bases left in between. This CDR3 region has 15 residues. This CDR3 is CASTFFDGRDSPLHF. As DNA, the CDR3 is TGTGCCAGCACCTTCTTCGACGGGAGGGATTCACCCCTCCACTTT.

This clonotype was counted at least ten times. In DNA, the CDR3 is TGTGCCAGCAGACTTAGCGGCACAGATACGCAGTATTTT. It codes for CASRLSGTDTQYF. This rearrangement joins TRBV7-9 to TRBJ2-3, with D possibly being TRBD2 (5 bases). Germline CDR1 SEHNR, CDR2 FQNEAQ (reference sequence). The CDR3 contains 13 residues. Trimming took 6 bases from V and 1 from J, leaving 8 bases between them.

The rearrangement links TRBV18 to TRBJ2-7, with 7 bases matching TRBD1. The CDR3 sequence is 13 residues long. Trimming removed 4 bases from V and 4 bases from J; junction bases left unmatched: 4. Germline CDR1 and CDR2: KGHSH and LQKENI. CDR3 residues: CASSQGTEYEQYF. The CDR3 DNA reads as TGTGCCAGCTCACAAGGGACAGAGTACGAGCAGTACTTC.

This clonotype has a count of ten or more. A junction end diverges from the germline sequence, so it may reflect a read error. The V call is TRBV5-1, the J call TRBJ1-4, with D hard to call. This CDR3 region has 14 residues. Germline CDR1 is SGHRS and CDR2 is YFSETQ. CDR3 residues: CASSLSATNEKLFF. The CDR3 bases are TGTGCCAGCAGTTTATCTGCAACTAATGAAAAACTGTTTTTT.

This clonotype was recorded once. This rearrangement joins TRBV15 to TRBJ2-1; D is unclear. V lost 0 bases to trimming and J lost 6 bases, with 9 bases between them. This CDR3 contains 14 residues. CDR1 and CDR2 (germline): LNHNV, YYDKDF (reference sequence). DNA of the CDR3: TGTGCCACCAGCAGAGAGCAGAGAATCAATGAGCAGTTCTTC. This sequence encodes CATSREQRINEQFF. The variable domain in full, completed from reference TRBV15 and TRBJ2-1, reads DAMVIQNPRYQVTQFGKPVTLSCSQTLNHNVMYWYQQKSSQAPKLLFHYYDKDFNNEADTPDNFQSRRPNTSFCFLDIRSPGLGDTAMYLCATSREQRINEQFFGPGTRLTVL.

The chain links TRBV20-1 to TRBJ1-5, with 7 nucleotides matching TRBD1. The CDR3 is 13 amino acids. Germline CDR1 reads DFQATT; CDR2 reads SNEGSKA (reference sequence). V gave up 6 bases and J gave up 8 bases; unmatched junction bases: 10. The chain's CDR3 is CSARDSLWKPQHF. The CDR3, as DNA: TGCAGTGCCCGGGACAGCTTATGGAAGCCCCAGCATTTT.

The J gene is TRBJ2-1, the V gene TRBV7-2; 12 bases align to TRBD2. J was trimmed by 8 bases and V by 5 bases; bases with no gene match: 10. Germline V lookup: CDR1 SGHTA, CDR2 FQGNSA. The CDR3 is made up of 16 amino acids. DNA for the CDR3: TGTGCCAGCAGCCGAAGAACTAGCGGGAGGCCCGATGAGCAGTTCTTC. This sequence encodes CASSRRTSGRPDEQFF.

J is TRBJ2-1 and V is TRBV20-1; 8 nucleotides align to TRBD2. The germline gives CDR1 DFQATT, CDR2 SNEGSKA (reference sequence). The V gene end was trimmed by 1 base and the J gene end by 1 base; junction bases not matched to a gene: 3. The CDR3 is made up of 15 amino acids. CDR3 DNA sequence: TGCAGTGCTAGAGTGACTAGCGAGTCCTACAATGAGCAGTTCTTC. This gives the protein CSARVTSESYNEQFF.

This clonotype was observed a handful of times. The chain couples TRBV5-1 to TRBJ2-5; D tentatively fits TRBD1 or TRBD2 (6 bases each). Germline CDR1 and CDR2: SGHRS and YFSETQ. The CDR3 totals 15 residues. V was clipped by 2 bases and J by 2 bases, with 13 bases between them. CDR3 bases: TGCGCCAGCAGCTTACCGGGGGCGCTGCAAGAGACCCAGTACTTC. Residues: CASSLPGALQETQYF.

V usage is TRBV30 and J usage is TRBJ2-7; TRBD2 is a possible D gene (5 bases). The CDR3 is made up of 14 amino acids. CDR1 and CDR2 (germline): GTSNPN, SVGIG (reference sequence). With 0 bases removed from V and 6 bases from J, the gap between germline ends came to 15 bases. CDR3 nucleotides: TGTGCCTGGAGTGTGGCAGCGCGGGTCGGCGAGCAGTACTTC. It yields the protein CAWSVAARVGEQYF.

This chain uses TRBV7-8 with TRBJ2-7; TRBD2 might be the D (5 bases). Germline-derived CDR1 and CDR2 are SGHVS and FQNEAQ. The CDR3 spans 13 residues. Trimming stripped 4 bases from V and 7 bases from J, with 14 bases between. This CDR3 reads CASSSYFSGEQYF. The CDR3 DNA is TGTGCCAGCAGCTCCTACTTCTCGGGAGAGCAGTACTTC.

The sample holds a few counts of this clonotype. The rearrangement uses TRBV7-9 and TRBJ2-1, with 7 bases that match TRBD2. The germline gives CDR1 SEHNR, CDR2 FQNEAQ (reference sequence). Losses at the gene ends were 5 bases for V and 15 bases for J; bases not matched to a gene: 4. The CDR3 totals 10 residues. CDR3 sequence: CASSPSGMFF. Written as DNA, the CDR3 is TGTGCCAGCAGCCCCAGCGGGATGTTCTTC.

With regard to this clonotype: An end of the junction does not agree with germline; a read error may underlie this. This CDR3 is CASRQGTGDTQDF. In DNA, the CDR3 is TGCGCCAGCCGCCAGGGGACGGGGGATACGCAGGATTTT. The chain combines TRBV5-1 with TRBJ2-3; either TRBD1 or TRBD2 may fit D (6 bases each). Per germline, CDR1 SGHRS and CDR2 YFSETQ. This CDR3 comprises 13 residues.

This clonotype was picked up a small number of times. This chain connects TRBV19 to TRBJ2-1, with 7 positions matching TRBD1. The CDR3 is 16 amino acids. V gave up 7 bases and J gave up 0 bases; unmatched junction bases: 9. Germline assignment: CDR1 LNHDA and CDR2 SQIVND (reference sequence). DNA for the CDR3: TGTGCCAGTATGAGAGGTCGGGACAGCTCCTACAATGAGCAGTTCTTC. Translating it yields CASMRGRDSSYNEQFF. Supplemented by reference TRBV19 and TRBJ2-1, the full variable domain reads DGGITQSPKYLFRKEGQNVTLSCEQNLNHDAMYWYRQDPGQGLRLIYYSQIVNDFQKGDIAEGYSVSREKKESFPLTVTSAQKNPTAFYLCASMRGRDSSYNEQFFGPGTRLTVL.

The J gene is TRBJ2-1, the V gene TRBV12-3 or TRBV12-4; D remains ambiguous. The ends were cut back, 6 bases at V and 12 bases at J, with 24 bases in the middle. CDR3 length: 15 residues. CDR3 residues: CASSGGRKWDKAQFF. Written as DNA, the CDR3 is TGTGCCAGCAGCGGTGGGCGTAAGTGGGATAAGGCGCAGTTCTTC.

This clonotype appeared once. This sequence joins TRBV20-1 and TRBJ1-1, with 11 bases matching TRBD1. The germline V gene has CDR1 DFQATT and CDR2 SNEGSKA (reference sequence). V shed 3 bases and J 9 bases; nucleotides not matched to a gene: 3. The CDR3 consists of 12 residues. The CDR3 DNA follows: TGCAGTGCTAGCGGGACAGGGGGTAAAGCTTTCTTT. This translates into CSASGTGGKAFF.